Presented here are 29 T cell receptor beta chains from one specimen sequenced in a study of molecular identifiers for immune sequencing clone quantification. TCRdb ran MiXCR on the PCR reads and lists one entry per CDR3 protein. The table records about 510,000 distinct CDR3 sequences, less than 30% of them present only once. Sequencing was done on a sample of naive CD8+ T cells from blood, with Jurkat cell RNA spiked in. Subset of the sample: FACS-sorted CD8+CD4-CCR7+CD45RA+ naive T cells. All receptors come from a human donor in good health. Some libraries in this study had Jurkat cell RNA spiked in.

Comment on this clonotype: The junction differs from germline at one of its ends, possibly a read error. The CDR3 spells CASSFGTSGGEGNEQVF. The CDR3 DNA reads as TGTGCCAGCAGTTTCGGGACTAGCGGGGGGGAGGGCAATGAGCAGGTCTTC. The rearrangement links TRBV12-3 or TRBV12-4 to TRBJ2-1; 16 bases fit TRBD2. The CDR3 totals 17 residues.

To note about this clonotype: The conserved final phenylalanine or tryptophan is absent from the CDR3, which likely points to a read error. The chain links TRBV7-9 to TRBJ1-4; the match to TRBD1 covers 7 bases. The CDR3 consists of 13 residues. Germline-derived CDR1 and CDR2 are SEHNR and FQNEAQ (reference sequence). V shed 6 bases and J 14 bases; nucleotides not matched to a gene: 12. The CDR3 nucleotides are TGTGCCAGCAGAGAAACAGGGGCCGCTCGGCTGTTTTTA. Its protein product is CASRETGAARLFL.

About this clonotype itself: Sequence at one end of the junction differs from germline and may be a read error. The rearrangement joins TRBV7-8 to TRBJ1-5, with 10 bases fitting TRBD1. The germline CDR1 and CDR2 sequences are SGHVS and FQNEAQ. The CDR3 has 17 residues. The DNA for the CDR3 is TGTGCCAGCAGCTTAGGGACAGGGGGGTATGGCAATCGGCCCCAGCATTTT. Protein product: CASSLGTGGYGNRPQHF. The full variable domain, with the rest looked up from reference TRBV7-8 and TRBJ1-5, is GAGVSQSPRYKVAKRGQDVALRCDPISGHVSLFWYQQALGQGPEFLTYFQNEAQLDKSGLPSDRFFAERPEGSVSTLKIQRTQQEDSAVYLCASSLGTGGYGNRPQHFGDGTRLSIL.

In its sample, this clonotype was seen many times. The chain carries TRBV20-1 and TRBJ2-7; 8 nucleotides line up with TRBD1. CDR3 size: 16 residues. Trimming took 0 bases from V and 0 from J; bases not matched to a gene: 7. Germline loops: CDR1 DFQATT, CDR2 SNEGSKA (reference sequence). The CDR3 reads CSARDPSGGSSYEQYF. In DNA, the CDR3 is TGCAGTGCTAGAGATCCCTCAGGGGGCAGCTCCTACGAGCAGTACTTC.

The chain employs TRBV10-2 and TRBJ1-3; D uncertain. CDR1 is WSHSY and CDR2 is SAAADI in the germline V gene. Trimming stripped 8 bases from V and 2 bases from J, with 13 bases between. The CDR3 extends over 14 amino acids. As DNA, the CDR3 is TGCGCCAGCGGCCTAGATAGCCCTGGAAACACCATATATTTT. Translated, it gives CASGLDSPGNTIYF.

Many counts were recorded for this clonotype. This chain links TRBV19 with TRBJ2-7, with 9 bases fitting TRBD1. CDR1 and CDR2 (germline): LNHDA, SQIVND (reference sequence). V lost 9 bases and J lost 1; bases outside the gene matches: 7. This CDR3 is 14 amino acids long. The CDR3, as DNA: TGTGCCAGCAGTTCGACAGGGGGGTCCTACGAGCAGTACTTC. It translates to CASSSTGGSYEQYF.

About this clonotype: The germline gene is not matched at one end of the junction; a read error may be the cause. The J gene is TRBJ2-7, the V gene TRBV20-1, with 7 nucleotides matching TRBD2. This CDR3 spans 14 amino acids. Germline CDR1 DFQATT, CDR2 SNEGSKA (reference sequence). CDR3 amino acids: CSARGPLAHYAQYF. The CDR3 DNA reads TGCAGTGCTAGAGGGCCACTAGCGCATTACGCGCAGTACTTC.

The count of this clonotype is one. Just one base apart from a much larger clone, this may be a read error. The rearrangement links TRBV6-5 to TRBJ2-2, with D uncertain. Germline CDR1 reads MNHEY; CDR2 reads SVGAGI. This CDR3 spans 15 amino acids. Trimming stripped 3 bases from V and 1 base from J, with 9 bases between. CDR3 sequence: CASSYYGGNTGELFF. The CDR3 DNA sequence: TGTGCCAGCAGTTATTACGGCGGGAACACCGGGGAGCTGTTTTTT.

This clonotype was counted only a few times. The chain recombines TRBV20-1 with TRBJ1-3; D possibly corresponds to TRBD1 (6 bases). CDR1 is DFQATT and CDR2 is SNEGSKA in the germline V gene (reference sequence). The CDR3 consists of 13 residues. V was shortened by 2 bases and J by 2 bases, with 7 bases between the two germline ends. The CDR3 region has the DNA TGCAGTGCTAGAAGGGGGGCTGGAAACACCATATATTTT. This encodes CSARRGAGNTIYF.

This clonotype appeared a few times. The rearrangement uses TRBV15 and TRBJ2-7; unclear D gene. The V gene lost 3 bases and the J gene lost 7 bases, with 13 bases spanning the gap. Germline loops: CDR1 LNHNV, CDR2 YYDKDF (reference sequence). The CDR3 contains 13 residues. In nucleotides, the CDR3 is TGTGCCACCAGCAGCCATGGACCGCGAGAGCAGTACTTC. Its translation is CATSSHGPREQYF.

The chain combines TRBV20-1 with TRBJ1-5; TRBD1 is a possible D gene (5 bases). Germline lookup yields CDR1 DFQATT and CDR2 SNEGSKA (reference sequence). The CDR3 covers 14 residues. The V end lost 0 bases, the J end lost 7 bases, and 13 bases lay between the germline ends. The CDR3 loop reads CSARERDGLQPQHF. DNA for the CDR3: TGCAGTGCTAGAGAACGGGACGGTTTGCAGCCCCAGCATTTT.

V gene TRBV7-9 combines with J gene TRBJ2-7; D remains ambiguous. The CDR3 is 13 residues long. Trimming pared 5 bases from V and 6 bases from J, leaving 14 bases between. CDR1 and CDR2 from the germline V gene are SEHNR and FQNEAQ (reference sequence). CDR3 nucleotide sequence: TGTGCCAGCAGCCCCTCGACTTGTTCCGAGCAGTACTTC. Protein sequence: CASSPSTCSEQYF.

In its sample, this clonotype was seen many times. This chain joins TRBV20-1 and TRBJ2-7, with 8 bases fitting TRBD2. Trimming cost V 7 bases and J 3 bases; bases outside gene matches: 14. The CDR3 consists of 15 residues. Germline CDR1 and CDR2: DFQATT and SNEGSKA (reference sequence). The CDR3 nucleotides read TGCAGTGTTAAGGGACTAGTTCCCCTCTACTACGAGCAGTACTTC. This codes for CSVKGLVPLYYEQYF.

This rearrangement joins TRBV30 to TRBJ1-1; D uncertain. V lost 4 bases and J lost 3, with 12 bases in between. Germline V gives CDR1 GTSNPN, CDR2 SVGIG (reference sequence). This CDR3 is 13 amino acids long. The CDR3 reads CAWKSGDYTEAFF. The CDR3, as DNA: TGTGCCTGGAAATCCGGGGATTACACTGAAGCTTTCTTT.

V is TRBV7-9 and J is TRBJ1-1; D is ambiguous. The germline V gene has CDR1 SEHNR and CDR2 FQNEAQ (reference sequence). The CDR3 runs 15 residues. V lost 1 base and J 1 base, leaving 10 bases between the germline ends. In nucleotides, the CDR3 is TGTGCCAGCAGCTTAGTGCTAGGCGAGAACACTGAAGCTTTCTTT. Amino acids: CASSLVLGENTEAFF.

This sequence joins TRBV7-9 and TRBJ2-2, with D tentatively TRBD2 (6 bases). Trimming took 7 bases from V and 1 from J, leaving 13 bases between them. Germline V gene lookup returns CDR1 SEHNR and CDR2 FQNEAQ (reference sequence). This CDR3 has 15 amino acids. The CDR3 reads CASNNQGLNTGELFF. Here the CDR3 DNA reads TGTGCCAGCAACAATCAGGGACTGAACACCGGGGAGCTGTTTTTT.

Remarks on this clonotype: Since a much larger clone is just one base distant, this may be a read error. V is TRBV5-3 and J is TRBJ2-3; D call uncertain. TRBV5-3 is sorted into the ORF group, with uncertain function. The CDR3 length is 19 residues. The CDR3 sequence is CASSLGNGSRYTSTDTQYF. CDR3 DNA sequence: TGTGCCAGCAGCTTGGGTAATGGGTCCAGATATACTAGCACAGATACGCAGTATTTT.

This clonotype appeared a few times. The chain joins TRBV7-9 to TRBJ1-3, with 7 positions matching TRBD1. The trim removed 5 bases at V and 0 bases at J, leaving 4 bases unmatched. Per the germline V gene, CDR1 is SEHNR and CDR2 is FQNEAQ (reference sequence). The CDR3 has 15 residues. The CDR3 DNA follows: TGTGCCAGCAGCCCAAGGACAGGCTCTGGAAACACCATATATTTT. This translates into CASSPRTGSGNTIYF.

In this sample, this clonotype turned up a few times. The rearrangement joins TRBV19 to TRBJ2-3, with unresolved D. V was clipped by 9 bases and J by 2 bases, with 18 bases between them. The CDR3 length is 15 residues. Germline V gives CDR1 LNHDA, CDR2 SQIVND (reference sequence). The chain's CDR3 is CASTPIPPTTDTQYF. DNA of the CDR3: TGTGCCAGCACCCCTATACCTCCTACCACAGATACGCAGTATTTT.

This clonotype was observed a few times. The chain links TRBV4-3 to TRBJ2-2; the match to TRBD2 covers 11 bases. With V trimmed by 4 bases and J by 5 bases, 6 bases remained unmatched. This CDR3 contains 16 residues. CDR1 LGHNA and CDR2 YSLEER come from the germline V gene. CDR3 sequence: CASSPGTSGLTGELFF. The CDR3 DNA reads TGCGCCAGCAGCCCGGGGACTAGCGGCTTGACCGGGGAGCTGTTTTTT.

The chain links TRBV29-1 to TRBJ1-1; 7 nucleotides agree with TRBD1. Per the germline V gene, CDR1 is SQVTM and CDR2 is ANQGSEA. The CDR3 has 12 amino acids. The CDR3 is CNLQLGTAEAFF. The CDR3 DNA is TGCAACCTCCAACTCGGGACAGCTGAAGCTTTCTTT.

As regards this clonotype: Given the absence of the conserved phenylalanine or tryptophan at the CDR3 end, a read error is likely. The J gene is TRBJ1-5, the V gene TRBV13; maybe TRBD1 (5 bases). V was shortened by 4 bases and J by 0 bases, with 13 bases between the two germline ends. Germline CDR1 is PRHDT and CDR2 is FYEKMQ (reference sequence). The CDR3 length is 16 residues. The CDR3 is CASSSSLDSSNQPQHL. DNA for the CDR3: TGTGCCAGCAGCTCCAGCCTAGACAGTAGCAATCAGCCCCAGCATCTT.

The J gene is TRBJ1-5, the V gene TRBV4-1, with 9 bases aligning to TRBD1. J gave up 4 bases and V 3 bases, and 1 base lay outside the gene matches. Germline CDR1 and CDR2: MGHRA and YSYEKL. The CDR3 is made up of 14 amino acids. The CDR3 is CASSHGQGNQPQHF. In DNA form, the CDR3 reads TGCGCCAGCAGCCATGGACAGGGGAATCAGCCCCAGCATTTT.

Regarding this clonotype: Just one base apart from a much larger clone, this may be a read error. V and J are TRBV29-1 and TRBJ1-4, with a weak D call TRBD1 (6 bases). Germline values: CDR1 SQVTM, CDR2 ANQGSEA. This CDR3 contains 14 residues. CDR3 coding DNA: TGCAGCGTCCAAACAGGGATGGGGAATGTAAAACTGTTTTTT. As protein: CSVQTGMGNVKLFF.

V gene TRBV3-1 combines with J gene TRBJ2-5, with D perhaps TRBD2 (6 bases). V shed 5 bases and J shed 4 bases, with 17 bases lying between them. This CDR3 is built from 15 residues. Germline assignment: CDR1 LGHDT and CDR2 YNNKEL (reference sequence). The CDR3 DNA reads as TGTGCCAGCAGCGACGTGACTAGAAGGGGAGAGACCCAGTACTTC. Its translation is CASSDVTRRGETQYF.

On this clonotype itself: Given a much more abundant clone one base away, this may be a read error. The rearrangement links TRBV28 to TRBJ2-7; D not certain. Trimming shortened V by 5 bases and J by 5 bases, and 22 bases separated the two germline ends. Germline CDR1 and CDR2: MDHEN and SYDVKM. The CDR3 covers 16 residues. The CDR3 DNA reads TGTGCCAGCAGTCCGACACGAACATCGGTAACCCACGAGCAGTACTTC. It is translated as CASSPTRTSVTHEQYF.

Note on this clonotype: This sequence may be a read error, since a much larger clone differs from it by one base. The chain couples TRBV20-1 to TRBJ2-3; no clear D. The J call could be wrong; TRBJ1-5 is a better fit for the DNA end. The CDR3 has 17 amino acids. Germline V gene sequence: CDR1 DFQATT, CDR2 SNEGSKA (reference sequence). This CDR3 is CSARIPGGPNLADTQHF. The CDR3, as DNA: TGCAGTGCTAGGATCCCGGGAGGGCCTAATTTAGCAGATACGCAGCATTTT.

This clonotype was seen a handful of times. The V and J genes are TRBV5-4 and TRBJ1-1, with D possibly TRBD1 on 5 matching bases. CDR3 length: 13 amino acids. V was trimmed by 4 bases and J by 4 bases, leaving 11 bases between them. The germline V gene encodes CDR1 SGHNT and CDR2 YYREEE (reference sequence). The CDR3 region is CASSEGPITEAFF. Written as DNA, the CDR3 is TGTGCCAGCAGCGAGGGACCAATCACTGAAGCTTTCTTT.

This clonotype was picked up one time. A read error is possible here, since a much larger clone lies one base away. DNA of the CDR3: TGTACCAGCAGTTCCGTGACTAGCAATCAAGAGACCCAGTACTTC. The encoded protein is CTSSSVTSNQETQYF. The V call is TRBV28, the J call TRBJ2-5; 7 nucleotides align to TRBD2. Germline CDR1 MDHEN, CDR2 SYDVKM. There are 15 residues in the CDR3.